The next 18 T cell receptor beta chains were all read from a single sample in a study of blood T cell repertoires in COVID-19. The table came from immunoSEQ multiplex PCR; TCRdb's copy has only in-frame clones and leaves some out. The table shows roughly 500,000 clones, with roughly 89% occurring only once. Specimen: peripheral blood. These receptors all come from a man between 18 and 35 years old with COVID-19, enrolled during active disease.

The chain links TRBV14 to TRBJ2-2, with a possible D match to TRBD2 (6 bases). Germline-derived CDR1 and CDR2 are SGHDN and FVKESK. The CDR3 totals 17 residues. Trimming took 0 bases from V and 3 from J, leaving 14 bases between them. CDR3 amino acids: CASSQDLRGRYTGELFF. As DNA, the CDR3 is TGTGCCAGCAGCCAAGACCTTCGGGGGAGGTACACCGGGGAGCTGTTTTTT.

The rearrangement links TRBV5-4 to TRBJ2-1, with 15 bases identical to TRBD2. This CDR3 is 18 amino acids long. Trimming took 4 bases from V and 0 from J; bases not matched to a gene: 5. The germline CDR1 and CDR2 sequences are SGHNT and YYREEE (reference sequence). The CDR3 bases are TGTGCCAGCAGCCGCGGGACTAGCGGGAGGAGCTCCTACAATGAGCAGTTCTTC. Its translation is CASSRGTSGRSSYNEQFF.

The chain links TRBV7-9 to TRBJ2-6; tentative D call: TRBD1 (5 bases). The germline gives CDR1 SEHNR, CDR2 FQNEAQ (reference sequence). The CDR3 sequence is 16 residues long. V was cut by 5 bases and J by 1 base, with 12 bases left in between. In DNA, the CDR3 is TGTGCCAGCAGCACCTCTCGACAGTCTGGGGCCAACGTCCTGACTTTC. It codes for CASSTSRQSGANVLTF.

For this clone: Other DNA sequences of this sample code for an identical CDR3. V usage is TRBV11-2 and J usage is TRBJ2-7; 9 bases map to TRBD1. The germline V gene encodes CDR1 SGHAT and CDR2 FQNNGV. Germline trimming cut 5 bases from V and 6 bases from J; bases unmatched to any gene: 5. CDR3 length: 13 amino acids. CDR3 sequence reads: CASSLDRGSEQYF. CDR3 sequence (DNA): TGTGCCAGCAGCCTGGACAGGGGCAGCGAGCAGTACTTC.

The chain employs TRBV12-3 or TRBV12-4 and TRBJ1-6; D is undetermined. Trimming left V 7 bases short and J 8 bases short, with 12 bases between. CDR3 length: 13 residues. CDR3 nucleotides: TGTGCCAGCACCCTTACGGGAGATTCACCCCTCCACTTT. This translates into CASTLTGDSPLHF.

The DNA for the CDR3 is TGTGCCAGCAGCTACCGGGACACCAGGACCGGGGAGCTGTTTTTT. It translates to CASSYRDTRTGELFF. This chain connects TRBV13 to TRBJ2-2; tentative D call: TRBD1 (6 bases). The CDR3 consists of 15 residues. V lost 4 bases and J 5 bases, leaving 14 bases between the germline ends. Germline CDR1 and CDR2: PRHDT and FYEKMQ (reference sequence).

V gene TRBV20-1 combines with J gene TRBJ1-5; D is possibly TRBD1 (6 bases). Germline-derived CDR1 and CDR2 are DFQATT and SNEGSKA (reference sequence). The ends were cut back, 3 bases at V and 7 bases at J, with 13 bases in the middle. The CDR3 spans 13 residues. The CDR3 region has the DNA TGCAGTGCTAGTACAGGGTCTAGGCAGCCCCAGCATTTT. Its translation is CSASTGSRQPQHF.

The chain carries TRBV11-2 and TRBJ2-7; 9 bases align to TRBD2. The V and J ends lost 1 base and 3 bases, in that order; junction bases with no gene match: 4. Per the germline V gene, CDR1 is SGHAT and CDR2 is FQNNGV. The CDR3 is made up of 15 amino acids. The CDR3 protein is CASSLATSGYYEQYF. CDR3 in DNA: TGTGCCAGCAGCTTAGCGACTAGCGGATACTACGAGCAGTACTTC.

This clone was recorded a few times. The chain recombines TRBV7-9 with TRBJ2-7; 8 nucleotides line up with TRBD2. The ends lost 5 bases at V and 2 bases at J; junction bases unmatched: 2. Germline V gene lookup returns CDR1 SEHNR and CDR2 FQNEAQ (reference sequence). This CDR3 region has 13 residues. The DNA for the CDR3 is TGTGCCAGCAGCCCCGGGGGGGCCTACGAGCAGTACTTC. Translated: CASSPGGAYEQYF.

This clone has only one observation. The rearrangement links TRBV24-1 to TRBJ2-1; D possibly corresponds to TRBD2 (6 bases). Germline V CDR1 and CDR2: KGHDR, SFDVKD. V lost 8 bases and J lost 6, with 13 bases in between. The CDR3 totals 13 residues. The CDR3 loop reads CATNSGQSNEQFF. The CDR3 DNA follows: TGTGCCACCAATAGCGGCCAGTCCAATGAGCAGTTCTTC.

The chain joins TRBV14 to TRBJ2-7; 13 nucleotides match TRBD2. V gave up 5 bases and J gave up 2 bases; unmatched junction bases: 3. The germline V gene encodes CDR1 SGHDN and CDR2 FVKESK. The CDR3 spans 15 residues. Written as DNA, the CDR3 is TGTGCCAGCAGCTTCGGGACTAGCGGGGCCTACGAGCAGTACTTC. It is translated as CASSFGTSGAYEQYF.

The chain is built from TRBV3-1 (or the pseudogene TRBV3-2) and TRBJ1-1; 7 bases map to TRBD1. Looked up from germline, CDR1 is LGHDT and CDR2 is YNNKEL (reference sequence). The CDR3 is 16 residues long. V lost 4 bases, J lost 5 bases, and 13 bases stayed unmatched. The CDR3 DNA reads TGTGCCAGCAGCCCGGCCAGGGGGACGGAGAAGACTGAAGCTTTCTTT. This codes for CASSPARGTEKTEAFF.

This chain uses TRBV4-1 with TRBJ2-7, with 7 bases aligning to TRBD2. Looked up from germline, CDR1 is MGHRA and CDR2 is YSYEKL. The CDR3 sequence is 17 residues long. Trimming at V came to 4 bases and at J to 2 bases, leaving 14 bases not matched to a gene. The CDR3 loop reads CASSPGAGEGPPYEQYF. The CDR3 DNA is TGCGCCAGCAGCCCTGGGGCGGGGGAAGGGCCCCCCTACGAGCAGTACTTC.

V and J are TRBV5-1 and TRBJ2-3; 7 bases are shared with TRBD2. This CDR3 is 13 amino acids long. Germline V gene data show CDR1 as SGHRS and CDR2 as YFSETQ. V gave up 5 bases and J gave up 4 bases; unmatched junction bases: 4. In nucleotides, the CDR3 is TGCGCCAGCAGGTCGGGAGGATCAGATACGCAGTATTTT. Protein: CASRSGGSDTQYF.

J is TRBJ1-1 and V is TRBV19, with TRBD1 matching 8 bases. There are 16 residues in the CDR3. With 9 bases clipped from V and 4 bases from J, the junction kept 16 bases outside the gene matches. Germline-derived CDR1 and CDR2 are LNHDA and SQIVND (reference sequence). CDR3 sequence (DNA): TGTGCCAGGGGAGGCAGGGGGCGAAATCCGGGCACTGAAGCTTTCTTT. Its translation is CARGGRGRNPGTEAFF.

The CDR3 here is CASSSSGQNYEQYF. CDR3 nucleotide sequence: TGTGCCAGCTCATCTTCGGGACAGAACTACGAGCAGTACTTC. The chain uses TRBV18 and TRBJ2-7, with 7 bases lining up with TRBD1. Unmatched junction bases numbered 7, after V lost 5 bases and J lost 3 bases. The CDR3 is made up of 14 amino acids. Germline CDR1 is KGHSH and CDR2 is LQKENI.

J is TRBJ2-1 and V is TRBV6-5, with D unclear. Germline V gene sequence: CDR1 MNHEY, CDR2 SVGAGI. Deletions cut 7 bases from V and 4 bases from J, with 11 bases between. There are 13 residues in the CDR3. CDR3 loop: CASTVYGYNEQFF. CDR3 in DNA: TGTGCCAGCACGGTGTACGGTTACAATGAGCAGTTCTTC.

This chain uses TRBV7-9 with TRBJ1-6; possible D gene TRBD1, 6 bases. The germline V and J ends were trimmed by 6 bases and 5 bases, with 11 bases remaining between them. Germline CDR1 SEHNR, CDR2 FQNEAQ (reference sequence). The CDR3 totals 14 residues. The CDR3 nucleotides read TGTGCCAGCAGTGGACAGTCCAATAATTCACCCCTCCACTTT. Protein: CASSGQSNNSPLHF. Together with reference TRBV7-9 and TRBJ1-6, the CDR3 gives the full variable domain: DTGVSQNPRHKITKRGQNVTFRCDPISEHNRLYWYRQTLGQGPEFLTYFQNEAQLEKSRLLSDRFSAERPKGSFSTLEIQRTEQGDSAMYLCASSGQSNNSPLHFGNGTRLTVT.